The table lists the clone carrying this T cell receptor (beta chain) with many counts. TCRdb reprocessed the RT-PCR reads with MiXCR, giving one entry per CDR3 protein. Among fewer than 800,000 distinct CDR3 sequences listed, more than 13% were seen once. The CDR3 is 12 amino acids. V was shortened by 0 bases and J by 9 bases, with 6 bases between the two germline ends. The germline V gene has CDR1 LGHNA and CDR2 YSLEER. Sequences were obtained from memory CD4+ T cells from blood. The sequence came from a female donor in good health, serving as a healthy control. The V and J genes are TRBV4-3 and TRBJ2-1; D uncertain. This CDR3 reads CASSQDVGEQFF. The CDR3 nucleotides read TGCGCCAGCAGCCAAGATGTGGGTGAGCAGTTCTTC.